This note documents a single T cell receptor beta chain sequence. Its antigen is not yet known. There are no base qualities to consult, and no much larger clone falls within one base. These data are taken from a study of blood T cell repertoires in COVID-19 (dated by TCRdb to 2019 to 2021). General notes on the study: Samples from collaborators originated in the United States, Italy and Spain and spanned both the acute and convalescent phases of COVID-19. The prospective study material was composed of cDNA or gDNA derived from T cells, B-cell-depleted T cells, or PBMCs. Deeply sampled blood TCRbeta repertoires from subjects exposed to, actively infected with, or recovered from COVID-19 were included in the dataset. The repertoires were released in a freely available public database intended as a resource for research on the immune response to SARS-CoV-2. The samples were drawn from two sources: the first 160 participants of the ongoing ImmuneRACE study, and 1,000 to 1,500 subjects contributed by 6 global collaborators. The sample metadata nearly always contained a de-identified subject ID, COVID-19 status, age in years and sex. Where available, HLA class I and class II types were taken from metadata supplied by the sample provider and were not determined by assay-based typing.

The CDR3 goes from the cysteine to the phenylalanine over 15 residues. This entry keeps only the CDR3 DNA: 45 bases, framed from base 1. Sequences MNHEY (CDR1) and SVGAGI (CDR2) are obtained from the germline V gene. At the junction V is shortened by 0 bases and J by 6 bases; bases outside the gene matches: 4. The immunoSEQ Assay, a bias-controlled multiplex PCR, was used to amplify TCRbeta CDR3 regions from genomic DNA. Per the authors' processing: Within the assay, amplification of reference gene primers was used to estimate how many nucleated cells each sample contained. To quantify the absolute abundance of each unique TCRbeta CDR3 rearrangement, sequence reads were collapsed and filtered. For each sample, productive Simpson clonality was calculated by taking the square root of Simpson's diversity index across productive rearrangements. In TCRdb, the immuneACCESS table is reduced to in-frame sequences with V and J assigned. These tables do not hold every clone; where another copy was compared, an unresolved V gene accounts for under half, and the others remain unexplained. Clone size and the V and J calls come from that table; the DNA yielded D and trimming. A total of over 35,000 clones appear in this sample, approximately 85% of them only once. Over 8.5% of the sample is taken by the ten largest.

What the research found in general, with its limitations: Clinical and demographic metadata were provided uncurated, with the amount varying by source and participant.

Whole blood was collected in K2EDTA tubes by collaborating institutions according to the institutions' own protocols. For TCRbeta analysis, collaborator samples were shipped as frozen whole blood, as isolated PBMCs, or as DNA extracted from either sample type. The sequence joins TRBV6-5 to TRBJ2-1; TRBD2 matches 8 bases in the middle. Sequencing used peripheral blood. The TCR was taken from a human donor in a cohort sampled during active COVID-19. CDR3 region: CASSYSRLASNEQFF. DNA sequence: TGTGCCAGCAGTTACTCGAGACTAGCGTCCAATGAGCAGTTCTTC.